Listed here are 17 T cell receptor beta chains from one sample, sequenced in a study of blood T cell repertoires in COVID-19. Sequenced by immunoSEQ multiplex PCR; TCRdb stores in-frame clones only, minus some. The data contain around 200,000 clones, approximately 86% of them singletons. Sequenced input: PBMCs or T cells enriched from blood (not recorded which). Receptors were obtained from a woman aged 25-40 years who had been exposed to COVID-19.

The chain carries TRBV3-1 (or the pseudogene TRBV3-2) and TRBJ1-2; tentative D call: TRBD1 (5 bases). Trimming took 1 base from V and 6 from J, leaving 18 bases between them. This CDR3 comprises 16 residues. The germline V gene has CDR1 LGHDT and CDR2 YNNKEL (reference sequence). CDR3 nucleotide sequence: TGTGCCAGCAGCCAAGGGCTCCTAGGCAGGGCCAATGGCTACACCTTC. It is translated as CASSQGLLGRANGYTF.

This clone was seen only once. The J gene is TRBJ1-2, the V gene TRBV5-1, with D tentatively TRBD1 (6 bases). The ends were cut back, 0 bases at V and 8 bases at J, with 11 bases in the middle. The CDR3 contains 13 residues. The germline gives CDR1 SGHRS, CDR2 YFSETQ. The CDR3 here is CASSLDRVQGYTF. The CDR3, as DNA: TGCGCCAGCAGCTTGGACAGGGTTCAGGGCTACACCTTC.

There are many counts of this clone. This chain uses TRBV14 with TRBJ1-1; D ambiguous. This CDR3 spans 12 amino acids. Trimming stripped 4 bases from V and 4 bases from J, with 7 bases between. Germline V gene data show CDR1 as SGHDN and CDR2 as FVKESK. The CDR3 nucleotides read TGTGCCAGCAGCCGTTCGGGCACTGAAGCTTTCTTT. It translates to CASSRSGTEAFF.

The chain links TRBV10-3 to TRBJ1-1; TRBD1 matches at 7 bases. J lost 7 bases, V lost 3 bases, and 2 bases had no gene match. The CDR3 covers 12 residues. Germline values: CDR1 ENHRY, CDR2 SYGVKD. The CDR3 region has the DNA TGTGCCATCAGTGACGGGGACAGTGAAGCTTTCTTT. Protein: CAISDGDSEAFF.

The chain combines TRBV25-1 with TRBJ2-6; 12 bases are shared with TRBD1. Germline V gives CDR1 MGHDK, CDR2 SYGVNS. The CDR3 is 17 amino acids. The trim removed 6 bases at V and 4 bases at J, leaving 7 bases unmatched. CDR3 sequence: CASRGDRGPYGANVLTF. The CDR3, as DNA: TGTGCCAGCAGGGGGGACAGGGGGCCGTACGGGGCCAACGTCCTGACTTTC.

This clone is a singleton in its sample. The chain carries TRBV10-3 and TRBJ1-5; D is perhaps TRBD1 (5 bases). The V and J ends lost 6 bases and 6 bases respectively, with 15 bases between them. The CDR3 spans 14 residues. Germline V CDR1 and CDR2: ENHRY, SYGVKD. CDR3 loop: CAISQGLAGQPQHF. CDR3 sequence (DNA): TGTGCCATCAGCCAGGGATTAGCGGGTCAGCCCCAGCATTTT.

The rearrangement uses TRBV5-1 and TRBJ2-3; 11 positions match TRBD1. Trimming at V came to 6 bases and at J to 6 bases, leaving 18 bases not matched to a gene. This CDR3 spans 18 amino acids. The germline V gene encodes CDR1 SGHRS and CDR2 YFSETQ. In DNA form, the CDR3 reads TGCGCCAGCACCCTAAGTAAGGGACAGGGGGGCCCGGTGGATACGCAGTATTTT. It encodes CASTLSKGQGGPVDTQYF.

This clone has a single count. The V and J genes are TRBV3-1 (or the pseudogene TRBV3-2) and TRBJ2-7, with D maybe TRBD1 (6 bases). This CDR3 spans 15 amino acids. V lost 4 bases to trimming and J lost 3 bases, with 16 bases between them. CDR1 and CDR2 (germline): LGHDT, YNNKEL (reference sequence). The CDR3 here is CASSPRTDPFYEQYF. The CDR3 DNA reads TGTGCCAGCAGCCCTCGGACAGACCCTTTCTACGAGCAGTACTTC.

The chain uses TRBV30 and TRBJ2-5; the match to TRBD2 covers 13 bases. CDR3 length: 17 amino acids. V lost 2 bases to trimming and J lost 1 base; unmatched junction nucleotides: 7. The germline V gene has CDR1 GTSNPN and CDR2 SVGIG (reference sequence). CDR3 protein: CAWSHGTSGDLQETQYF. The CDR3 DNA reads TGTGCCTGGAGTCACGGGACTAGCGGGGACCTCCAAGAGACCCAGTACTTC.

V usage is TRBV29-1 and J usage is TRBJ2-7, with 13 bases matching TRBD2. The germline V gene encodes CDR1 SQVTM and CDR2 ANQGSEA. Trimming at V came to 3 bases and at J to 7 bases, leaving 9 bases not matched to a gene. There are 15 residues in the CDR3. CDR3 residues: CSVEVGTSGAGEQYF. DNA of the CDR3: TGCAGCGTTGAGGTAGGGACTAGCGGGGCGGGTGAGCAGTACTTC.

This CDR3 reads CASSFQRGDLDTQYF. CDR3 nucleotide sequence: TGTGCCAGCAGTTTCCAGCGGGGGGATTTGGATACGCAGTATTTT. This sequence joins TRBV27 and TRBJ2-3; TRBD2 matches 9 bases. V gave up 3 bases and J gave up 6 bases; unmatched junction bases: 7. This CDR3 has 15 amino acids. CDR1 and CDR2 (germline): MNHEY, SMNVEV (reference sequence).

This clone came up a few times. The rearrangement uses TRBV5-1 and TRBJ2-1; D is ambiguous. The V gene lost 0 bases and the J gene lost 3 bases, with 10 bases spanning the gap. Germline V gene sequence: CDR1 SGHRS, CDR2 YFSETQ. This CDR3 region has 15 residues. The CDR3: CASSLESDFYNEQFF. The CDR3 region has the DNA TGCGCCAGCAGCTTGGAGTCAGATTTCTACAATGAGCAGTTCTTC.

The V gene is TRBV9, the J gene TRBJ2-2; D may be TRBD1 (5 bases). Trimming stripped 0 bases from V and 3 bases from J, with 12 bases between. The CDR3 has 16 residues. The germline gives CDR1 SGDLS, CDR2 YYNGEE. CDR3 bases: TGTGCCAGCAGCGTAGGGGAAGGGGCCCACACCGGGGAGCTGTTTTTT. Protein product: CASSVGEGAHTGELFF.

The CDR3 spells CASSLVGRASGNTIYF. The CDR3 region has the DNA TGCGCCAGCAGCTTGGTTGGCAGGGCCTCTGGAAACACCATATATTTT. The J gene is TRBJ1-3, the V gene TRBV5-1, with a tentative D call TRBD1 (5 bases). The ends were cut back, 0 bases at V and 0 bases at J, with 10 bases in the middle. CDR1 is SGHRS, CDR2 YFSETQ, per germline. The CDR3 sequence is 16 residues long.

The chain joins TRBV5-1 to TRBJ1-2; TRBD1 might be the D (5 bases). This CDR3 contains 16 residues. The germline V gene encodes CDR1 SGHRS and CDR2 YFSETQ. Deletions cut 5 bases from V and 1 base from J, with 18 bases between. This CDR3 reads CASRTDPTEHNYGYTF. The CDR3 nucleotides read TGCGCCAGCAGAACCGACCCGACAGAACATAACTATGGCTACACCTTC.

V gene TRBV11-1 combines with J gene TRBJ2-7, with 8 bases lining up with TRBD1. With 0 bases clipped from V and 3 bases from J, the junction kept 7 bases outside the gene matches. The CDR3 extends over 16 amino acids. Per germline, CDR1 SGHAT and CDR2 FQDESV (reference sequence). The CDR3 nucleotides read TGTGCCAGCAGCTTAGCGTGGACAGGGTGGGACTACGAGCAGTACTTC. It yields the protein CASSLAWTGWDYEQYF.

V usage is TRBV9 and J usage is TRBJ1-4, with no clear D. The CDR3 consists of 13 residues. CDR1 SGDLS and CDR2 YYNGEE come from the germline V gene. V was cut by 5 bases and J by 4 bases, with 9 bases left in between. This CDR3 is CASSARINEKLFF. The CDR3 DNA is TGTGCCAGCAGTGCGAGAATTAATGAAAAACTGTTTTTT.